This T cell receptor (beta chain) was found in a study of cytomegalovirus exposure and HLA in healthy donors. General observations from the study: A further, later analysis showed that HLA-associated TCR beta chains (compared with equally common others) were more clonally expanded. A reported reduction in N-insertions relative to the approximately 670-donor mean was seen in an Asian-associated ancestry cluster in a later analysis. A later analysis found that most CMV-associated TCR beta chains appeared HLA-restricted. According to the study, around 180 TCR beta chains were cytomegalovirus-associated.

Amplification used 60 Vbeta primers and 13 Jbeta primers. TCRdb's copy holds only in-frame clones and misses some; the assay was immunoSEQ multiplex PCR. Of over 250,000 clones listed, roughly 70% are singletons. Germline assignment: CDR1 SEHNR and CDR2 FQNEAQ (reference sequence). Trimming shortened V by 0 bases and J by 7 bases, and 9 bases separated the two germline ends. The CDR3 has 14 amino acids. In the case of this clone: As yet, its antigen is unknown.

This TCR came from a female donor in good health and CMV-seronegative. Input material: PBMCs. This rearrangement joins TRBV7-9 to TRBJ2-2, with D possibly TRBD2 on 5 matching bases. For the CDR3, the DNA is TGTGCCAGCAGCTTAGCACTAGGTTTCGGGGAGCTGTTTTTT. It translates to CASSLALGFGELFF.